One sample yielded the 8 T cell receptor beta chains listed below, sequenced in a study of T cells in Graves' hyperthyroidism and ophthalmopathy. RNA transcripts provided the source from which TCR beta CDR3 regions were amplified. Using the HTBI primer set, a first-round RT-PCR was run on the TCR CDR3. TCRdb re-called the multiplex PCR reads through MiXCR, storing one row per CDR3 protein. The sample contains approximately 400,000 distinct CDR3 sequences, more than 20% of which appear only once. Specimen: blood. Receptor source: a man aged 45-65 years with Graves' hyperthyroidism.

The chain carries TRBV5-1 and TRBJ1-6; no firm D call. Between the trimmed V and J ends, which lost 0 bases and 5 bases, there was a span of 6 bases. The CDR3 covers 14 residues. Germline CDR1 and CDR2: SGHRS and YFSETQ. CDR3 protein: CASSLGANNSPLHF. Here the CDR3 DNA reads TGCGCCAGCAGCTTGGGGGCAAATAATTCACCCCTCCACTTT.

This clonotype was seen only a few times. V is TRBV28 and J is TRBJ1-5, with D possibly matching TRBD1 (6 bases). This CDR3 region has 14 residues. V lost 9 bases and J lost 2, with 14 bases in between. CDR1 is MDHEN and CDR2 is SYDVKM in the germline V gene. The CDR3 sequence is CASHRAPGNQPQHF. The CDR3 DNA is TGTGCCAGTCACAGGGCTCCGGGCAATCAGCCCCAGCATTTT.

This chain links TRBV27 with TRBJ2-1, with D possibly being TRBD1 (6 bases). Between the trimmed V and J ends, which lost 4 bases and 5 bases, there was a span of 12 bases. The CDR3 contains 14 residues. From germline, CDR1 is MNHEY and CDR2 SMNVEV (reference sequence). The CDR3 protein is CASSSPGTNNEQFF. The DNA for the CDR3 is TGTGCCAGCAGTTCCCCCGGGACAAACAATGAGCAGTTCTTC.

There are a few counts of this clonotype. The chain joins TRBV29-1 to TRBJ1-1; D remains ambiguous. Germline assignment: CDR1 SQVTM and CDR2 ANQGSEA. V shed 6 bases and J shed 4 bases, with 15 bases lying between them. The CDR3 runs 13 residues. The CDR3 protein is CSVRTVVGTEAFF. DNA for the CDR3: TGCAGCGTGAGGACGGTGGTTGGCACTGAAGCTTTCTTT.

The rearrangement joins TRBV29-1 to TRBJ2-3, with D hard to call. Per the germline V gene, CDR1 is SQVTM and CDR2 is ANQGSEA. Trimming pared 2 bases from V and 4 bases from J, leaving 4 bases between. The CDR3 is 11 amino acids. The CDR3 DNA sequence: TGCAGCGTTGAATTGGCAGATACGCAGTATTTT. This codes for CSVELADTQYF.

This clonotype was observed many times. The chain uses TRBV6-5 and TRBJ2-7; possible D gene TRBD1, 5 bases. The germline CDR1 and CDR2 sequences are MNHEY and SVGAGI. The CDR3 consists of 14 residues. Trimming removed 2 bases at V and 5 bases at J, with 13 bases between. The CDR3 loop is CASSYRVRAHEQYF. CDR3 coding DNA: TGTGCCAGCAGTTACAGGGTCAGGGCCCACGAGCAGTACTTC.

This clonotype was picked up a small number of times. This chain joins TRBV3-1 and TRBJ2-2; possibly TRBD2 for D (5 bases). This CDR3 region has 16 residues. V shed 4 bases and J shed 0 bases, with 12 bases lying between them. Germline V gene data show CDR1 as LGHDT and CDR2 as YNNKEL (reference sequence). Here the CDR3 DNA reads TGTGCCAGCAGCCGTGGGGTAGCGCCGAACACCGGGGAGCTGTTTTTT. This encodes CASSRGVAPNTGELFF.

The chain joins TRBV24-1 to TRBJ2-1, with TRBD1 matching over 9 bases. CDR1 and CDR2 from the germline V gene are KGHDR and SFDVKD. The CDR3 runs 17 residues. Trimming took 4 bases from V and 10 from J; bases not matched to a gene: 16. DNA of the CDR3: TGTGCCACCAGTGACGCCTTTCCCGGGACAGGGTCTGGGGAGCAGTTCTTC. Translating it yields CATSDAFPGTGSGEQFF.